The T cell receptor beta chain described here comes from a study of cytomegalovirus exposure and HLA in healthy donors. Germline trimming cut 4 bases from V and 7 bases from J; bases unmatched to any gene: 19. The germline V gene encodes CDR1 LGHNA and CDR2 YNFKEQ. The CDR3 sequence is 19 residues long. Primers: 60 Vbeta forward and 13 Jbeta reverse. This table comes from immunoSEQ multiplex PCR, and its TCRdb copy is limited to in-frame clones, with some not included. The table lists about 160,000 clones, around 81% of them singletons, with around 1% in the top ten. The sample comprised PBMCs. This chain uses TRBV4-2 with TRBJ1-4, with 9 bases identical to TRBD1. This receptor was obtained from a middle-aged woman in good health and CMV-seronegative. In DNA, the CDR3 is TGTGCCAGCAGCCCTGGGACAGGGAAGTCTTCACGGCCGGGTGAAAAACTGTTTTTT. It is translated as CASSPGTGKSSRPGEKLFF.